This T cell receptor beta chain is from a study of graft-versus-host responses after intestinal transplantation. Study-wide results and caveats: Within allografts, high graft-versus-host to host-versus-graft clonal ratios were seen among patients with graft-donor T cell macrochimerism.

In regard to this clone: The target antigen is unknown.

The V end was cut by 5 bases, the J end by 6 bases, with 10 bases between. This CDR3 contains 12 residues. Looked up from germline, CDR1 is SGHTA and CDR2 is FQGNSA. Data came from immunoSEQ multiplex PCR; TCRdb stores just in-frame clones and leaves some out. The table has under 30,000 clones, about 92% seen once. The sequencing here drew on PBMCs, taken 18 days after transplant. The rearrangement joins TRBV7-2 to TRBJ1-2, with no clear D. This sequence was found in a human patient who received an intestinal transplant, so some T cells may come from the graft donor. DNA of the CDR3: TGTGCCAGCAGCACGGACGCCGATGGCTACACCTTC. Translated, it gives CASSTDADGYTF.